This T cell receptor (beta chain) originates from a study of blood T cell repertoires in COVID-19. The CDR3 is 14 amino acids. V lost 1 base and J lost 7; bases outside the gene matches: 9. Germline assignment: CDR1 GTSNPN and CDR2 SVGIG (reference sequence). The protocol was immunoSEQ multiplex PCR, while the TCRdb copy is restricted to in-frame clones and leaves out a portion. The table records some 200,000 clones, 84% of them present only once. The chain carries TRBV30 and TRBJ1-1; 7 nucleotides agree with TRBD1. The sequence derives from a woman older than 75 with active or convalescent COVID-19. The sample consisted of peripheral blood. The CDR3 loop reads CAWSGGTARGEAFF. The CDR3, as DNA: TGTGCCTGGAGTGGCGGGACAGCGAGAGGTGAAGCTTTCTTT.